Listed here is a single TCR beta chain. Its antigen is unknown. This specimen comes from a study of vaccination effects on CD4 cells after COVID-19. With 2 bases removed from V and 4 bases from J, the gap between germline ends came to 12 bases. CDR3 length: 15 amino acids. Per the germline V gene, CDR1 is MGHRA and CDR2 is YSYEKL. Assay used: immunoSEQ multiplex PCR; TCRdb lists only in-frame clones, some missing. Of about 19,000 clones listed, approximately 74% are singletons. Antigen-specific CD4+ T cells expanded by the ViraFEST assay with viral peptide pools were then sequenced. Isolation of CD4+ T cells took place after around 10 days of culture. A positive SARS-CoV-2 PCR test fell between March and December 2020. In culture with 10 IU/ml IL-2 and around 10 ug/ml peptides, PBMC were grown at two million per well.

The chain joins TRBV4-1 to TRBJ1-5, with D tentatively TRBD1 (6 bases). The specimen was CD4+ T cells from PBMCs cultured with SARS-CoV-2 spike peptides, collected before COVID-19 vaccination. This receptor was obtained from a human donor who had a prior SARS-CoV-2 infection. The CDR3: CASSQPGRGNQPQHF. CDR3 in DNA: TGCGCCAGCAGCCAACCGGGCAGGGGAAATCAGCCCCAGCATTTT.